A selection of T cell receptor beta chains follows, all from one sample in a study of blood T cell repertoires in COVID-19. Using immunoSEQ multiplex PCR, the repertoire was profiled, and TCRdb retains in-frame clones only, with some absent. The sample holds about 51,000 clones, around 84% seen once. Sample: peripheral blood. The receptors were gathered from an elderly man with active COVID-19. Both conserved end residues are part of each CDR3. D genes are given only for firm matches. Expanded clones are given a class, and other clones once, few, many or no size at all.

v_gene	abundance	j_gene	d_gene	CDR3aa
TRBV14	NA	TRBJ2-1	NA	CASSQEGGANIFYNEQFF
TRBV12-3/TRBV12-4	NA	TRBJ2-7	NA	CASGQGGYEQYF
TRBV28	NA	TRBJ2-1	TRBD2	CASRYGTSGSLQFF
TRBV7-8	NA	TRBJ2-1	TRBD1	CASSPTGTGSYNEQFF
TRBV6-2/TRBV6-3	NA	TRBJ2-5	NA	CASSFYQETQYF
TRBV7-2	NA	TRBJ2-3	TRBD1	CASSHMETGVEDTQYF
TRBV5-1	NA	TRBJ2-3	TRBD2	CASSFLAGLNTDTQYF
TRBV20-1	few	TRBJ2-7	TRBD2	CSATSGHEQYF
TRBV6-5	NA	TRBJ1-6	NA	CASRPGHLINSPLHF
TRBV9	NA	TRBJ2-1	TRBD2	CASSGPGLAGSYNEQFF
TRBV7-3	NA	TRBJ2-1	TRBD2	CASSASWTSGSGEQFF
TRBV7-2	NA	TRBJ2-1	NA	CASSLDRSRQFF
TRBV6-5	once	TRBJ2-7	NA	CASSYSSGSSYEQYF
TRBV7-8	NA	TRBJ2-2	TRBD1	CASSFALGQGVTGELFF
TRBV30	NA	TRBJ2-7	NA	CAWSRQGDEQYF
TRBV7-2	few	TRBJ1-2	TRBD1	CASSLAPGQEGGYTF
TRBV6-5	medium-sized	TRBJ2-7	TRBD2	CASSYAGGGEQYF
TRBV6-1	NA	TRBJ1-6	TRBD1	CASSEWTGGVSRHNSPLHF
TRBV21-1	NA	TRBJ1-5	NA	CASSKDSRPEGQPQHF
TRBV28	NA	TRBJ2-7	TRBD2	CASSLTGLASYSYEQYF
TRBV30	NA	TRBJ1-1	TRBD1	CAWYRDRGSMNTEAFF
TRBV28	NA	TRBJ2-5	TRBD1	CASSLQGQGKETQYF
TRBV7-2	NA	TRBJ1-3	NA	CASSLDRVTGNTIYF
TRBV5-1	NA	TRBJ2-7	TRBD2	CASSAGLAEQYF
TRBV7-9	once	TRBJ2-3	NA	CASSFSGAVGTQYF
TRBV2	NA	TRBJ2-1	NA	CASPQSGGTSGNEQFF
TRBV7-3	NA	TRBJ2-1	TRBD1	CASSLSGQSGYYEQFF
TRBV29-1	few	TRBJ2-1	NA	CSVDLHGSENNEQFF
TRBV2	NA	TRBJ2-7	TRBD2	CASSGGLAVYEQYF
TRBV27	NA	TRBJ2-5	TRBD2	CASSSGLAGYQETQYF
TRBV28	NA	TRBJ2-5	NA	CASSEETQYF
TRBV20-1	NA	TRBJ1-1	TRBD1	CSASGDRVRGTEAFF
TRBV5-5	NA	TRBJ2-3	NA	CASSFLSSGWATDTQYF
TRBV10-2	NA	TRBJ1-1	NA	CASSRQMNTEAFF
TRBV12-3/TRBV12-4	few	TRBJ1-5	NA	CASTQGSNQPQHF
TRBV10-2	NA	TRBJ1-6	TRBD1	CASSPDRGNSPLHF
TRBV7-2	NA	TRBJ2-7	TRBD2	CASSLGPGSGKYEQYF
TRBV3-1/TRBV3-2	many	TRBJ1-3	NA	CASSQGGQLPTF
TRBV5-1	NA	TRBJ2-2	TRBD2	CASSPGTSGETGELFF
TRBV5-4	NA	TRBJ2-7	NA	CASSRGSVRFRDEQYF
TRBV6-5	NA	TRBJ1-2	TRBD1	CASSSSDRPGYGYTF
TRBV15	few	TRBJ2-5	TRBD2	CATSRGGLAGKETQYF
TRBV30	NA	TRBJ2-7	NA	CAWSLREAPYEQYF
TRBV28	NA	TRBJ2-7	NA	CASSLALALEMAYEQYF
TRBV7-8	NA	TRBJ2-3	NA	CASSWGVTDTQYF
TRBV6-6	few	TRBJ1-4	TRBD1	CASSRGDRGQGEKLFF
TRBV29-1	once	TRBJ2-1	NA	CSVITYNEQFF
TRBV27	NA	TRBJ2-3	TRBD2	CASSRLAGGQDTQYF
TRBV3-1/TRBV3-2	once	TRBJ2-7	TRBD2	CASSPGLADYEQYF
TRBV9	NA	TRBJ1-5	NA	CASGGQAPNQPQHF
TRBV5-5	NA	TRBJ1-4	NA	CASSLATPVATNEKLFF
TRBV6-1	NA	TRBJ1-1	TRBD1	CASSDYRGTEAFF
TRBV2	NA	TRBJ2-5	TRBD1	CASSDGQGVTQYF
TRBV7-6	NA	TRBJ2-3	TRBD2	CASSYYSGTFTDTQYF
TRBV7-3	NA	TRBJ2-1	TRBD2	CASSKGTSGRAWYNEQFF
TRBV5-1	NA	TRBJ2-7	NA	CASSLRTGSDYEQYF
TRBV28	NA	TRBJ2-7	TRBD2	CASSLSGTSSFPEQYF
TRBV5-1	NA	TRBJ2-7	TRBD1	CASSLLGQGGEQYF
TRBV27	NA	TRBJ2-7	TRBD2	CASSGEGTSGTYEQYF
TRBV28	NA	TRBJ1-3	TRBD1	CASTGWTGAGNTIYF